These 32 T cell receptor beta chains came from one sample sequenced in a study of T cell responses to AZD1222 COVID-19 vaccine (dated by TCRdb to 2020 to 2023). The meaning of the sample's time point label: about 28 days (+/-7) after the second vaccine dose. Libraries were made using the immunoSEQ multiplex PCR assay. Drawn from immuneACCESS, this table holds only the in-frame rearrangements with V and J called that TCRdb kept. Clones are partly lost; checked studies trace under half to an unresolved V gene and leave the rest unexplained. The sample yields around 150,000 clones; around 90% were counted once. The ten largest clones take up about 6% of the sample. Sample: peripheral blood, taken 28 days after the second AZD1222 dose. These receptors were collected from an adult who received the AZD1222 COVID-19 vaccine.

The genes are TRBV2 and TRBJ2-3; TRBD1 agrees at 7 bases. The CDR3 is 15 amino acids. V was clipped by 6 bases and J by 1 base; unmatched bases: 7. CDR1 is SNHLY and CDR2 is FYNNEI in the germline V gene. CDR3 DNA sequence: TGTGCCAGCAGCGCCAGACAGGGACGCACAGATACGCAGTATTTT. This translates into CASSARQGRTDTQYF.

The gene calls are TRBV19 and TRBJ1-1; D unclear. This CDR3 is 16 amino acids long. In germline, CDR1 is LNHDA, CDR2 SQIVND (reference sequence). The V end was cut by 8 bases, the J end by 1 base, with 20 bases between. For the CDR3, the DNA is TGTGCCAGTTCCCTCTTGGCTGTTACGAAGAACACTGAAGCTTTCTTT. Translation gives CASSLLAVTKNTEAFF.

The chain joins TRBV5-4 to TRBJ1-6, with 9 bases fitting TRBD1. V dropped 4 bases and J dropped 8; count of bases not matched to a gene: 4. CDR3 length: 14 residues. Per the germline V gene, CDR1 is SGHNT and CDR2 is YYREEE (reference sequence). CDR3 sequence: CASSHGQGYSPLHF. The DNA for the CDR3 is TGTGCCAGCAGCCATGGACAGGGGTATTCACCCCTCCACTTT. Looking up the rest from reference TRBV5-4 and TRBJ1-6 gives the full variable domain: ETGVTQSPTHLIKTRGQQVTLRCSSQSGHNTVSWYQQALGQGPQFIFQYYREEENGRGNFPPRFSGLQFPNYSSELNVNALELDDSALYLCASSHGQGYSPLHFGNGTRLTVT.

The chain couples TRBV7-9 to TRBJ1-1; 9 bases are shared with TRBD1. V lost 6 bases to trimming and J lost 3 bases; unmatched junction nucleotides: 14. The CDR3 is 17 amino acids. Germline CDR1 SEHNR, CDR2 FQNEAQ (reference sequence). CDR3 bases: TGTGCCAGCAGGCCGACCTACAGGGGGCGCGCGGACACTGAAGCTTTCTTT. This codes for CASRPTYRGRADTEAFF.

As to this clone: At one boundary the junction diverges from the germline segment, which might be a read error. V is TRBV18 and J is TRBJ2-3; 11 nucleotides line up with TRBD2. CDR3 length: 16 amino acids. Germline V gene lookup returns CDR1 KGHSH and CDR2 LQKENI. The CDR3 nucleotides read TGTGCCAGCTCGCCACGGACTAGCGGGCTCGGGGATACGCAGTATTTT. Its protein product is CASSPRTSGLGDTQYF.

V gene TRBV27 combines with J gene TRBJ1-2, with D possibly TRBD1 on 6 matching bases. Looked up from germline, CDR1 is MNHEY and CDR2 is SMNVEV (reference sequence). V was clipped by 6 bases and J by 8 bases, with 19 bases between them. This CDR3 has 14 residues. The CDR3 loop is CASRPGHPSRGYTF. CDR3 DNA sequence: TGTGCCAGCAGGCCGGGACACCCCAGTCGCGGCTACACCTTC.

The gene calls are TRBV7-2 and TRBJ1-2; D ambiguous. In germline, CDR1 is SGHTA, CDR2 FQGNSA. The CDR3 is made up of 12 amino acids. Trimming removed 1 base from V and 5 bases from J, with 5 bases in between. CDR3 residues: CASSLDRYGYTF. CDR3 nucleotides: TGTGCCAGCAGCTTAGACAGATATGGCTACACCTTC.

The CDR3 protein is CASSQDTGSTDTQYF. CDR3 nucleotides: TGTGCCAGCAGCCAAGATACTGGGAGCACAGATACGCAGTATTTT. This sequence joins TRBV3-1 (or the pseudogene TRBV3-2) and TRBJ2-3; D is undetermined. This CDR3 has 15 amino acids. Per the germline V gene, CDR1 is LGHDT and CDR2 is YNNKEL (reference sequence). Trimming left V 0 bases short and J 0 bases short, with 7 bases between.

The chain couples TRBV7-6 to TRBJ1-4; D possibly corresponds to TRBD1 (5 bases). Germline V gene lookup returns CDR1 SGHVS and CDR2 FNYEAQ. CDR3 length: 15 residues. Trimming left V 1 base short and J 5 bases short, with 11 bases between. The CDR3 bases are TGTGCCAGCAGCTTAGGAGTAGGGGCCAATGAAAAACTGTTTTTT. Translation: CASSLGVGANEKLFF.

This rearrangement joins TRBV20-1 to TRBJ1-2, with D possibly being TRBD1 (5 bases). V was shortened by 3 bases and J by 0 bases, with 11 bases between the two germline ends. CDR1 DFQATT and CDR2 SNEGSKA come from the germline V gene (reference sequence). This CDR3 region has 14 residues. CDR3 DNA sequence: TGCAGTGCTAGTACCGGCAGGGCTAACTATGGCTACACCTTC. Protein: CSASTGRANYGYTF.

The CDR3 DNA reads TGTGCCAGCAGTTCATCGACAGGGGCTACAGATACGCAGTATTTT. Translation gives CASSSSTGATDTQYF. The rearrangement links TRBV28 to TRBJ2-3; the match to TRBD1 covers 8 bases. The CDR3 totals 15 residues. J lost 3 bases, V lost 4 bases, and 6 bases had no gene match. Looked up from germline, CDR1 is MDHEN and CDR2 is SYDVKM.

The gene calls are TRBV27 and TRBJ1-4; 10 nucleotides align to TRBD1. From germline, CDR1 is MNHEY and CDR2 SMNVEV (reference sequence). The CDR3 contains 15 residues. The J segment lost 8 bases and the V segment lost 4 bases, leaving 7 bases of the junction unmatched. The CDR3 DNA reads as TGTGCCAGCAGTTCGATGACAGGGGGCGTAGAAAAACTGTTTTTT. Its protein is CASSSMTGGVEKLFF. Looking up the rest from reference TRBV27 and TRBJ1-4 gives the full variable domain: EAQVTQNPRYLITVTGKKLTVTCSQNMNHEYMSWYRQDPGLGLRQIYYSMNVEVTDKGDVPEGYKVSRKEKRNFPLILESPSPNQTSLYFCASSSMTGGVEKLFFGSGTQLSVL.

The chain recombines TRBV5-1 with TRBJ2-3; D uncertain. The CDR3 has 18 amino acids. CDR1 is SGHRS, CDR2 YFSETQ, per germline. Deletions cut 2 bases from V and 0 bases from J, with 19 bases between. The CDR3 spells CASSFPGSSRASTDTQYF. The CDR3 coding sequence is TGCGCCAGCAGCTTCCCCGGTTCGTCTCGTGCTAGCACAGATACGCAGTATTTT. Full variable domain (missing parts from reference TRBV5-1 and TRBJ2-3): KAGVTQTPRYLIKTRGQQVTLSCSPISGHRSVSWYQQTPGQGLQFLFEYFSETQRNKGNFPGRFSGRQFSNSRSEMNVSTLELGDSALYLCASSFPGSSRASTDTQYFGPGTRLTVL.

The chain carries TRBV9 and TRBJ2-1; 7 bases align to TRBD2. This CDR3 spans 16 amino acids. The V gene's germline CDR1 is SGDLS and CDR2 YYNGEE. The V gene end was trimmed by 0 bases and the J gene end by 5 bases; junction bases not matched to a gene: 8. The CDR3 loop reads CASSVGTSSGDNEQFF. CDR3 in DNA: TGTGCCAGCAGCGTAGGCACGTCTAGCGGTGACAATGAGCAGTTCTTC.

The chain couples TRBV5-1 to TRBJ1-1; TRBD1 is a possible D gene (6 bases). Trimming left V 1 base short and J 0 bases short, with 13 bases between. The CDR3 is made up of 16 amino acids. Germline V lookup: CDR1 SGHRS, CDR2 YFSETQ. The CDR3 reads CASSLSDSRMNTEAFF. CDR3 coding DNA: TGCGCCAGCAGCTTGTCGGACAGTCGGATGAACACTGAAGCTTTCTTT.

This chain connects TRBV28 to TRBJ2-3; TRBD2 agrees at 10 bases. This CDR3 spans 16 amino acids. The germline V gene has CDR1 MDHEN and CDR2 SYDVKM. Germline trimming cut 6 bases from V and 5 bases from J; bases unmatched to any gene: 11. The CDR3 DNA reads as TGTGCCAGCAGCCCCTGGCAGCGGGAGGGTGAAGATACGCAGTATTTT. It encodes CASSPWQREGEDTQYF.

This rearrangement joins TRBV19 to TRBJ2-7, with 8 bases matching TRBD1. This CDR3 is built from 15 residues. Germline V CDR1 and CDR2: LNHDA, SQIVND (reference sequence). V trimming: 6 bases; J trimming: 3 bases; junction bases outside the gene matches: 10. The CDR3 DNA sequence: TGTGCCAGTAGAATTCGTGGACAGGGTGGCTACGAGCAGTACTTC. It is translated as CASRIRGQGGYEQYF.

This chain connects TRBV6-2 or TRBV6-3 to TRBJ1-1; D possibly corresponds to TRBD1 (6 bases). The V gene's germline CDR1 is MNHEY and CDR2 SVGEGT. The CDR3 covers 11 residues. The V end was cut by 4 bases, the J end by 7 bases, with 7 bases between. The CDR3 sequence is CASSFRGEAFF. The CDR3 DNA reads TGTGCCAGCAGTTTCAGGGGTGAAGCTTTCTTT.

This chain uses TRBV15 with TRBJ1-3; D unclear. The V end was cut by 8 bases, the J end by 0 bases, with 11 bases between. Germline V gene sequence: CDR1 LNHNV, CDR2 YYDKDF (reference sequence). The CDR3 consists of 14 residues. In DNA, the CDR3 is TGTGCCACCCGTACTAAGGCCTCTGGAAACACCATATATTTT. It translates to CATRTKASGNTIYF. The full variable domain, completed using reference TRBV15 and TRBJ1-3, is DAMVIQNPRYQVTQFGKPVTLSCSQTLNHNVMYWYQQKSSQAPKLLFHYYDKDFNNEADTPDNFQSRRPNTSFCFLDIRSPGLGDTAMYLCATRTKASGNTIYFGEGSWLTVV.

This chain connects TRBV28 to TRBJ2-7, with 9 bases identical to TRBD1. This CDR3 contains 15 residues. Unmatched junction bases numbered 5, after V lost 2 bases and J lost 3 bases. Germline assignment: CDR1 MDHEN and CDR2 SYDVKM. CDR3 in amino acids: CASSLNPGQGYEQYF. CDR3 DNA: TGTGCCAGCAGTTTAAACCCGGGACAGGGCTACGAGCAGTACTTC.

The V and J genes are TRBV24-1 and TRBJ2-2, with 8 positions matching TRBD1. In germline, CDR1 is KGHDR, CDR2 SFDVKD. The CDR3 runs to 17 residues. After removal of 0 bases from V and 5 bases from J, the junction contained 7 bases not matched to a gene. CDR3 residues: CATSDLSRGRETGELFF. As DNA, the CDR3 is TGTGCCACCAGTGATTTGTCCAGGGGGCGTGAGACCGGGGAGCTGTTTTTT.

The V and J genes are TRBV27 and TRBJ2-6; D gene uncertain. The germline V and J ends were trimmed by 4 bases and 0 bases, with 13 bases remaining between them. Germline CDR1 and CDR2: MNHEY and SMNVEV (reference sequence). There are 17 residues in the CDR3. CDR3 DNA: TGTGCCAGCAGTTCACCGCGAAGGGCCTCTGGGGCCAACGTCCTGACTTTC. This translates into CASSSPRRASGANVLTF. Filled out from reference TRBV27 and TRBJ2-6, the complete variable domain reads EAQVTQNPRYLITVTGKKLTVTCSQNMNHEYMSWYRQDPGLGLRQIYYSMNVEVTDKGDVPEGYKVSRKEKRNFPLILESPSPNQTSLYFCASSSPRRASGANVLTFGAGSRLTVL.

V and J are TRBV6-1 and TRBJ2-5; 8 bases line up with TRBD2. This CDR3 is built from 14 residues. J was trimmed by 4 bases and V by 6 bases; bases with no gene match: 7. Germline assignment: CDR1 MNHNS and CDR2 SASEGT. In DNA form, the CDR3 reads TGTGCCAGCAGGGAAAGCGGGAGATTAGAGACCCAGTACTTC. This encodes CASRESGRLETQYF.

The chain combines TRBV19 with TRBJ2-2; 9 bases map to TRBD1. The CDR3 is 19 amino acids. Germline CDR1 and CDR2: LNHDA and SQIVND (reference sequence). V lost 5 bases to trimming and J lost 1 base; unmatched junction nucleotides: 14. The CDR3 region has the DNA TGTGCCAGTAGTCCGGGCGGGGACAGGGTGCTATTGAACACCGGGGAGCTGTTTTTT. Amino acid sequence: CASSPGGDRVLLNTGELFF.

CDR3 sequence: CASSSTSVTMQFF. The CDR3 coding sequence is TGTGCCAGCAGTTCGACAAGTGTGACGATGCAGTTCTTC. The gene calls are TRBV6-5 and TRBJ2-1; D gene ambiguous. The CDR3 totals 13 residues. Per the germline V gene, CDR1 is MNHEY and CDR2 is SVGAGI. V was cut by 4 bases and J by 12 bases, with 16 bases left in between.

The chain uses TRBV6-5 and TRBJ2-1; 7 nucleotides agree with TRBD1. Unmatched junction bases numbered 13, after V lost 5 bases and J lost 12 bases. The CDR3 loop spans 14 amino acids. Per the germline V gene, CDR1 is MNHEY and CDR2 is SVGAGI. This chain's CDR3 is CASSQETGFGRQFF. The CDR3 coding sequence is TGTGCCAGCAGTCAGGAGACAGGGTTTGGGAGGCAGTTCTTC.

The V gene is TRBV7-2, the J gene TRBJ2-7; possibly TRBD2 for D (6 bases). CDR3 length equals 14 residues. V was cut by 7 bases and J by 2 bases, with 15 bases left in between. Per the germline V gene, CDR1 is SGHTA and CDR2 is FQGNSA. The CDR3 nucleotides are TGTGCCAGCATGGGAGGACTTAACACCTACGAGCAGTACTTC. This codes for CASMGGLNTYEQYF.

The V and J genes are TRBV5-1 and TRBJ2-2; the D gene could be TRBD1 or TRBD2 (6 bases each). The length of the CDR3 is 15 residues. Trimming stripped 1 base from V and 3 bases from J, with 10 bases between. Germline V gene lookup returns CDR1 SGHRS and CDR2 YFSETQ. Written as DNA, the CDR3 is TGCGCCAGCAGCTTGCGGGGGCGGGACACCGGGGAGCTGTTTTTT. This sequence encodes CASSLRGRDTGELFF.

The rearrangement uses TRBV3-1 (or the pseudogene TRBV3-2) and TRBJ1-3; D call uncertain. CDR3 size: 15 residues. V lost 3 bases, J lost 0 bases, and 9 bases lay in between. Germline V gene data show CDR1 as LGHDT and CDR2 as YNNKEL (reference sequence). CDR3 nucleotide sequence: TGTGCCAGCAGCCACGGAGGACTCTCTGGAAACACCATATATTTT. This gives the protein CASSHGGLSGNTIYF.

The chain combines TRBV29-1 with TRBJ2-3, with a possible D match to TRBD1 (6 bases). Trimming took 4 bases from V and 0 from J, leaving 14 bases between them. The CDR3 has 15 residues. The germline gives CDR1 SQVTM, CDR2 ANQGSEA. CDR3 in amino acids: CSVAYRVGSTDTQYF. The CDR3 DNA reads as TGCAGCGTTGCATACAGGGTCGGTAGCACAGATACGCAGTATTTT.

The V gene is TRBV30, the J gene TRBJ1-6; D unclear. Germline loops: CDR1 GTSNPN, CDR2 SVGIG (reference sequence). The V and J ends lost 0 bases and 9 bases respectively, with 9 bases between them. The CDR3 length is 13 residues. CDR3 DNA sequence: TGTGCCTGGAGTGTACAAGGCGTTTCACCCCTCCACTTT. It is translated as CAWSVQGVSPLHF.

In this sample, this clone turned up once. The chain employs TRBV6-5 and TRBJ2-7; maybe TRBD2 (5 bases). In germline, CDR1 is MNHEY, CDR2 SVGAGI. The ends were cut back, 0 bases at V and 2 bases at J, with 11 bases in the middle. The CDR3 runs to 15 residues. This CDR3 is CASSYSRAKPYEQYF. Here the CDR3 DNA reads TGTGCCAGCAGTTACTCGAGGGCTAAACCCTACGAGCAGTACTTC.